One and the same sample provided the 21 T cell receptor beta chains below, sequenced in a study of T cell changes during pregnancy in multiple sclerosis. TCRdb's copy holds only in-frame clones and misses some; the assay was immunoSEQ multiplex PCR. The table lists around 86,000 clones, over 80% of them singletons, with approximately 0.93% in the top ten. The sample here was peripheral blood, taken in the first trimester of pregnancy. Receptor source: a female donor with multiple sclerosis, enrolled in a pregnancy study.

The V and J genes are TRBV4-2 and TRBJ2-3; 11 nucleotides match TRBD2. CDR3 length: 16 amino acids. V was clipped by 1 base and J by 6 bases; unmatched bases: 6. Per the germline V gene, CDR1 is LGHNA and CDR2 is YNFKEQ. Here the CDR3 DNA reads TGTGCCAGCAGCCAAGTGTTTAGCGGGGGGGCCGATACGCAGTATTTT. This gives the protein CASSQVFSGGADTQYF.

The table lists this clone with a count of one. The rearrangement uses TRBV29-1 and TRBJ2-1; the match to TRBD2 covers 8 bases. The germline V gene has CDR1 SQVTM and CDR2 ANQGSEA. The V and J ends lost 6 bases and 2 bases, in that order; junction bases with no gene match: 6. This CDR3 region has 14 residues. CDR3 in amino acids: CSVWTSPPYNEQFF. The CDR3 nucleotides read TGCAGCGTATGGACTAGCCCTCCCTACAATGAGCAGTTCTTC.

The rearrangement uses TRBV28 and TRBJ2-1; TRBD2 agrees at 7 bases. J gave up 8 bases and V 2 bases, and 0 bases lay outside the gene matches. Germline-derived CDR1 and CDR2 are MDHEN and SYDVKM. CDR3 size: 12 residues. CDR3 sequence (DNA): TGTGCCAGCAGTTTACTAGCGGATGAGCAGTTCTTC. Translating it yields CASSLLADEQFF.

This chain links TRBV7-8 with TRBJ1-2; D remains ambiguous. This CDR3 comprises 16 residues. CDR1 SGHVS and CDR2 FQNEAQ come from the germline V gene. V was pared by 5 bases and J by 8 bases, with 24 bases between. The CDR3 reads CASSNEYGQEVWGYTF. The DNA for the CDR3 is TGTGCCAGCAGCAACGAATACGGGCAGGAGGTTTGGGGCTACACCTTC.

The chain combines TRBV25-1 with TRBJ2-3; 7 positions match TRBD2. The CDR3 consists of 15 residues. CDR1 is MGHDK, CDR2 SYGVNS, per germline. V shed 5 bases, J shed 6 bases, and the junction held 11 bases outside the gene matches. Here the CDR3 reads CASSLSLGGTDTQYF. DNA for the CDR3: TGTGCCAGCAGTCTAAGTTTGGGAGGGACCGATACGCAGTATTTT.

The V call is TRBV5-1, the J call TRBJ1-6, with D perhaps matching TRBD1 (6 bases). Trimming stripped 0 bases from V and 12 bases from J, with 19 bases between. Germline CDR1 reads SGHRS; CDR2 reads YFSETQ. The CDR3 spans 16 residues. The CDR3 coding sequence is TGCGCCAGCAGCTTGGCTGGGGCGGGGGCGGGAAAACCCCTCCACTTT. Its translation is CASSLAGAGAGKPLHF.

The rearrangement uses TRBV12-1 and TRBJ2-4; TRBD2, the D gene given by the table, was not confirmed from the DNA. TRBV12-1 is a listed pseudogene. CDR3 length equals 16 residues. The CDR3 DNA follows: TGTGCCAGCAGCTCCAGCGGGGGGGCCGCCAAAAACATTCAGTACTTC. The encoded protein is CASSSSGGAAKNIQYF.

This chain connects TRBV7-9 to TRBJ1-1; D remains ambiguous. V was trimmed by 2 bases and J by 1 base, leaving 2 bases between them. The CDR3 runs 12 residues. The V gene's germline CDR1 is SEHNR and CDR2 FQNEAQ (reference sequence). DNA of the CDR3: TGTGCCAGCAGCTTACAGAACACTGAAGCTTTCTTT. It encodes CASSLQNTEAFF. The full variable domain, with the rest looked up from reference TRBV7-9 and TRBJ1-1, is DTGVSQNPRHKITKRGQNVTFRCDPISEHNRLYWYRQTLGQGPEFLTYFQNEAQLEKSRLLSDRFSAERPKGSFSTLEIQRTEQGDSAMYLCASSLQNTEAFFGQGTRLTVV.

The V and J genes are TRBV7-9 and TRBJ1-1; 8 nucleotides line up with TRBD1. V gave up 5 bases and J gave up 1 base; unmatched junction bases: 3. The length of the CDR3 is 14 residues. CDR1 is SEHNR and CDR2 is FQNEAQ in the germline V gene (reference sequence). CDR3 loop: CASSTGQGNTEAFF. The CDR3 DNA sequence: TGTGCCAGCAGCACCGGACAGGGGAACACTGAAGCTTTCTTT. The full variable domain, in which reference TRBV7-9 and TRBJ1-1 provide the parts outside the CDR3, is DTGVSQNPRHKITKRGQNVTFRCDPISEHNRLYWYRQTLGQGPEFLTYFQNEAQLEKSRLLSDRFSAERPKGSFSTLEIQRTEQGDSAMYLCASSTGQGNTEAFFGQGTRLTVV.

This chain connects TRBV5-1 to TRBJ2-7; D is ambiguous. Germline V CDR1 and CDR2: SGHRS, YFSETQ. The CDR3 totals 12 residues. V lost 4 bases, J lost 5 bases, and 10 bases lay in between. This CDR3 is CASSPPSDEQYF. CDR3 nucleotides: TGCGCCAGCAGCCCCCCCTCGGACGAGCAGTACTTC. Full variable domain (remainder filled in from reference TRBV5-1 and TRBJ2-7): KAGVTQTPRYLIKTRGQQVTLSCSPISGHRSVSWYQQTPGQGLQFLFEYFSETQRNKGNFPGRFSGRQFSNSRSEMNVSTLELGDSALYLCASSPPSDEQYFGPGTRLTVT.

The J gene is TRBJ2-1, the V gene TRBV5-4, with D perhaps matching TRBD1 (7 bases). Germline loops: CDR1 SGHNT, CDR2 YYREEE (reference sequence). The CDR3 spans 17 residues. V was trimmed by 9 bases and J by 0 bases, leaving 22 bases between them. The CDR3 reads CATWVQGGISSYNEQFF. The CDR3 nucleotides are TGTGCCACTTGGGTTCAGGGGGGTATTAGCTCCTACAATGAGCAGTTCTTC.

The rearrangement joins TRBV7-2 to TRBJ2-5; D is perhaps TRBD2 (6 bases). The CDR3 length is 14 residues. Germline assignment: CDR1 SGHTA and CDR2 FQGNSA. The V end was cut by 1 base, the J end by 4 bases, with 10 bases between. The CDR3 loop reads CASSLVGGGETQYF. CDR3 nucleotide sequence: TGTGCCAGCAGCTTAGTCGGGGGTGGAGAGACCCAGTACTTC.

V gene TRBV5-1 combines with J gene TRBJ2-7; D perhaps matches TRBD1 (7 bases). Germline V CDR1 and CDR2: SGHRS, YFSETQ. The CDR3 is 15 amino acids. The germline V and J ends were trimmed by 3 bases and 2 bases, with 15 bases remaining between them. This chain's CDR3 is CASSWGDSRTYEQYF. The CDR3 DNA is TGCGCCAGCAGCTGGGGGGACAGCCGAACCTACGAGCAGTACTTC.

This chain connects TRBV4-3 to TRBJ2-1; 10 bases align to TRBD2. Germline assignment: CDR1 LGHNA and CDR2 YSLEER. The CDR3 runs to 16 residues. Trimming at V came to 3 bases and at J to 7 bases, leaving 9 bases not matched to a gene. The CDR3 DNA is TGCGCCAGCAGCCACGAAACTAGCGGGGTAGAAAATGAGCAGTTCTTC. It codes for CASSHETSGVENEQFF.

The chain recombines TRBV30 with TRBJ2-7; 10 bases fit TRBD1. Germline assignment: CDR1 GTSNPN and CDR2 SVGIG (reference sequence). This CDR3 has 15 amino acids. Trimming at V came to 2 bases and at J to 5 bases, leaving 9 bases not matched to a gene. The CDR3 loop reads CAWSKGTGAFDEQYF. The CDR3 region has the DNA TGTGCCTGGAGTAAGGGGACAGGGGCTTTCGACGAGCAGTACTTC.

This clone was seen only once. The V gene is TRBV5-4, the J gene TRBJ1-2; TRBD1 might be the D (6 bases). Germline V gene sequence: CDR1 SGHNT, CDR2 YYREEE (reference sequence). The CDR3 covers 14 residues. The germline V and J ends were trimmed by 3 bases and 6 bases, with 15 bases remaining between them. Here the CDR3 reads CASSSYTGSDGYTF. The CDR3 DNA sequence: TGTGCCAGCAGCTCCTATACAGGGAGCGATGGCTACACCTTC.

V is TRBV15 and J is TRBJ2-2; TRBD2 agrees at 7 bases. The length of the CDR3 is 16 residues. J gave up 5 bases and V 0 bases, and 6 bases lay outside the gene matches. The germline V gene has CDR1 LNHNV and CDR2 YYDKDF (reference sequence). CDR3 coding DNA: TGTGCCACCAGCAGAGATTGGGGAGGGGATACCGGGGAGCTGTTTTTT. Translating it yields CATSRDWGGDTGELFF.

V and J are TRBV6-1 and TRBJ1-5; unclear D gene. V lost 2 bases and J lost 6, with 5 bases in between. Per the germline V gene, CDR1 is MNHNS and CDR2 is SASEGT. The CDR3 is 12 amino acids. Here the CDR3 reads CASSEFRQPQHF. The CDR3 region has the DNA TGTGCCAGCAGTGAATTTCGTCAGCCCCAGCATTTT.

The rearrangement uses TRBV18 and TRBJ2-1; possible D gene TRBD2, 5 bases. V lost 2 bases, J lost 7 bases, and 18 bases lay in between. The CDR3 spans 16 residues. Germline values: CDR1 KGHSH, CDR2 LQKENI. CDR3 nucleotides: TGTGCCAGCTCACCATTGGAGCGGAGTAGTAAAAATGAGCAGTTCTTC. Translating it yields CASSPLERSSKNEQFF.

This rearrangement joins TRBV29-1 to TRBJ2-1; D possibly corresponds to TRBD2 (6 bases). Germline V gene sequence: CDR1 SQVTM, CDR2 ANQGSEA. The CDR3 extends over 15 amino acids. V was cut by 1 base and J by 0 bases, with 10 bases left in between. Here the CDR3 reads CSVEAGGNSYNEQFF. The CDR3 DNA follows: TGCAGCGTTGAAGCTGGCGGGAACTCCTACAATGAGCAGTTCTTC.

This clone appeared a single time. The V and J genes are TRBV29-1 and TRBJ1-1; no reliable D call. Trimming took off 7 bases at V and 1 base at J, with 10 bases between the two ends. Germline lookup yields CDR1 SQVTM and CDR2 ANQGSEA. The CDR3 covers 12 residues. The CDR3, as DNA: TGCAGCGGTGGACGGGGGAACACTGAAGCTTTCTTT. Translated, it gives CSGGRGNTEAFF.